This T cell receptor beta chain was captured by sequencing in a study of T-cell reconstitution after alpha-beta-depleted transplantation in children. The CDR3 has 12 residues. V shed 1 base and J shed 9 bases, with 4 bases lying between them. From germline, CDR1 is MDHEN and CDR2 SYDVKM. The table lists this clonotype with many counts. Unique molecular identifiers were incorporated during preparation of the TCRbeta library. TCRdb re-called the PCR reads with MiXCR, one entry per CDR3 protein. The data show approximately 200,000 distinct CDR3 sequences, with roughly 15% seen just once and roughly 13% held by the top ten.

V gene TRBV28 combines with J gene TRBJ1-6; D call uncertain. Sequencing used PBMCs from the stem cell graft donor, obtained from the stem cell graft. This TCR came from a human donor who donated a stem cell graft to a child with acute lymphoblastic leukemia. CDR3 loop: CASSLSSSPLHF. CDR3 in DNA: TGTGCCAGCAGTTTATCGAGTTCACCCCTCCACTTT.